One and the same sample provided the 18 T cell receptor beta chains below, sequenced in a study of identical twins. TCRdb analysed the 5' RACE reads with MiXCR anew, one entry per CDR3 protein. Of about 520,000 distinct CDR3 sequences in the sample, about 20% were seen once. These records were also assigned to another study, of T cells expressing NK-cell markers.

The sample consisted of CD4+ T cells sorted from blood. All receptors derive from a woman aged 18-29 years in good health.

The J gene is TRBJ2-1, the V gene TRBV12-3 or TRBV12-4, with D possibly TRBD1 on 5 matching bases. Trimming shortened V by 3 bases and J by 10 bases, and 16 bases separated the two germline ends. This CDR3 contains 14 residues. The CDR3 DNA follows: TGTGCCAGCAGTTTTTCCCAGGGAAAGACAGAGCAGTTCTTC. Encoded protein: CASSFSQGKTEQFF.

This chain links TRBV12-3 or TRBV12-4 with TRBJ2-1, with 10 bases aligning to TRBD1. V lost 3 bases to trimming and J lost 8 bases; unmatched junction nucleotides: 4. The CDR3 covers 14 residues. The chain's CDR3 is CASSFRDRGDEQFF. CDR3 sequence (DNA): TGTGCCAGCAGTTTTCGGGACAGGGGCGATGAGCAGTTCTTC.

This clonotype was picked up a small number of times. The J gene is TRBJ2-7, the V gene TRBV5-6; the D gene is possibly TRBD2 (6 bases). The CDR3 totals 15 residues. CDR1 is SGHDT, CDR2 YYEEEE, per germline. V was trimmed by 0 bases and J by 3 bases, leaving 13 bases between them. The CDR3 is CASSLARDSYYEQYF. CDR3 in DNA: TGTGCCAGCAGCTTGGCCAGGGACTCCTACTACGAGCAGTACTTC.

This clonotype has more than one count but fewer than ten. CDR3: CASSLGGGAGQETQYF. The CDR3 bases are TGTGCCAGCAGCTTAGGAGGGGGCGCGGGCCAAGAGACCCAGTACTTC. The chain carries TRBV7-2 and TRBJ2-5, with 7 bases lining up with TRBD1. The J segment lost 1 base and the V segment lost 1 base, leaving 6 bases of the junction unmatched. Germline CDR1 is SGHTA and CDR2 is FQGNSA. The CDR3 contains 16 residues.

The rearrangement joins TRBV5-1 to TRBJ2-7; D might be TRBD1 (6 bases). In germline, CDR1 is SGHRS, CDR2 YFSETQ. Trimming removed 0 bases at V and 6 bases at J, with 13 bases between. This CDR3 contains 14 residues. As DNA, the CDR3 is TGCGCCAGCAGCTTGGACGGACAGCCTTTCGAGCAGTACTTC. Amino acids: CASSLDGQPFEQYF.

J is TRBJ2-1 and V is TRBV2; no clear D gene. Germline V gene lookup returns CDR1 SNHLY and CDR2 FYNNEI. Trimming left V 1 base short and J 10 bases short, with 8 bases between. The CDR3 is made up of 12 amino acids. The CDR3 here is CASSEGPGEQFF. As DNA, the CDR3 is TGTGCCAGCAGTGAAGGACCCGGGGAGCAGTTCTTC.

The CDR3 DNA is TGTGCCACCAGTGATTCAACAACAATAGGAGAGACCCAGTACTTC. Its translation is CATSDSTTIGETQYF. The chain uses TRBV24-1 and TRBJ2-5; D is uncertain. V dropped 2 bases and J dropped 4 bases, with 13 bases sitting between them. The CDR3 spans 15 residues. The germline V gene has CDR1 KGHDR and CDR2 SFDVKD.

This rearrangement joins TRBV7-2 to TRBJ2-1; 10 bases line up with TRBD2. The V segment lost 5 bases and the J segment 7 bases; nucleotides outside the gene matches: 11. The CDR3 is 16 amino acids. Looked up from germline, CDR1 is SGHTA and CDR2 is FQGNSA. The CDR3 region has the DNA TGTGCCAGCAGCCCTCCCAGAGCTAGCGGGAGAAATGAGCAGTTCTTC. This sequence encodes CASSPPRASGRNEQFF.

V is TRBV7-2 and J is TRBJ1-5; D not certain. Germline CDR1 and CDR2: SGHTA and FQGNSA. Trimming took 0 bases from V and 7 from J, leaving 13 bases between them. The CDR3 covers 15 residues. For the CDR3, the DNA is TGTGCCAGCAGCTTAGCGGCGTCTTCAGAACAGCCCCAGCATTTT. Protein: CASSLAASSEQPQHF.

The chain combines TRBV9 with TRBJ2-7; the match to TRBD2 covers 13 bases. Germline V gives CDR1 SGDLS, CDR2 YYNGEE. The length of the CDR3 is 15 residues. The V gene end was trimmed by 3 bases and the J gene end by 5 bases; junction bases not matched to a gene: 5. The CDR3 bases are TGTGCCAGCAGCGGAGGGACTAGCGGGATCAACGAGCAGTACTTC. Its translation is CASSGGTSGINEQYF.

This clonotype was seen repeatedly, ten times or more. The J gene is TRBJ1-2, the V gene TRBV12-3 or TRBV12-4, with D possibly TRBD1 on 5 matching bases. Trimming shortened V by 2 bases and J by 7 bases, and 17 bases separated the two germline ends. This CDR3 spans 15 amino acids. The CDR3 is CASSLSSRVGGGYTF. The CDR3 nucleotides are TGTGCCAGCAGTTTATCGTCCAGGGTTGGTGGTGGCTACACCTTC.

This clonotype was observed a single time. The chain carries TRBV3-1 and TRBJ2-2; 11 bases map to TRBD1. The CDR3 sequence is 15 residues long. Germline V gene lookup returns CDR1 LGHDT and CDR2 YNNKEL (reference sequence). The J segment lost 8 bases and the V segment lost 5 bases, leaving 7 bases of the junction unmatched. CDR3 region: CASSSWTGGAGELFF. CDR3 nucleotides: TGTGCCAGCAGCTCTTGGACAGGGGGCGCAGGGGAGCTGTTTTTT.

V is TRBV4-2 and J is TRBJ2-3; D may be TRBD2 (5 bases). The CDR3 is 14 residues long. Trimming stripped 0 bases from V and 10 bases from J, with 14 bases between. The germline V gene has CDR1 LGHNA and CDR2 YNFKEQ. Here the CDR3 reads CASSQDLTPGAQYF. The CDR3 nucleotides are TGTGCCAGCAGCCAAGACCTGACCCCCGGGGCGCAGTATTTT.

This chain uses TRBV4-3 with TRBJ2-2; tentatively, D is TRBD2 (6 bases). Trimming shortened V by 0 bases and J by 8 bases, and 10 bases separated the two germline ends. The germline V gene has CDR1 LGHNA and CDR2 YSLEER. CDR3 length: 14 residues. The CDR3, as DNA: TGCGCCAGCAGCCAAGAGCCTAGCGCAGGGGAGCTGTTTTTT. The encoded protein is CASSQEPSAGELFF.

V is TRBV11-2 and J is TRBJ2-1; either TRBD1 or TRBD2 may fit D (5 bases each). CDR1 and CDR2 from the germline V gene are SGHAT and FQNNGV. CDR3 size: 15 residues. Trimming stripped 0 bases from V and 4 bases from J, with 10 bases between. The CDR3 sequence is CASSLEGTVYNEQFF. For the CDR3, the DNA is TGTGCCAGCAGCTTAGAAGGGACCGTATACAATGAGCAGTTCTTC. Full variable domain (outside the CDR3, taken from reference TRBV11-2 and TRBJ2-1): EAGVAQSPRYKIIEKRQSVAFWCNPISGHATLYWYQQILGQGPKLLIQFQNNGVVDDSQLPKDRFSAERLKGVDSTLKIQPAKLEDSAVYLCASSLEGTVYNEQFFGPGTRLTVL.

This clonotype has only a few counts. The rearrangement joins TRBV20-1 to TRBJ2-7, with D possibly TRBD1 on 6 matching bases. Germline values: CDR1 DFQATT, CDR2 SNEGSKA (reference sequence). Trimming pared 4 bases from V and 2 bases from J, leaving 12 bases between. There are 13 residues in the CDR3. The CDR3 spells CSANPTGTYEQYF. CDR3 nucleotides: TGCAGTGCTAACCCGACAGGAACCTACGAGCAGTACTTC.

This clonotype was recorded many times. The chain is built from TRBV20-1 and TRBJ1-2, with D uncertain. Trimming took off 0 bases at V and 2 bases at J, with 10 bases between the two ends. Germline lookup yields CDR1 DFQATT and CDR2 SNEGSKA (reference sequence). The CDR3 covers 14 residues. CDR3 coding DNA: TGCAGTGCTAGAGATACGGTGTCGAACTATGGCTACACCTTC. Translated, it gives CSARDTVSNYGYTF.

This chain connects TRBV5-1 to TRBJ2-2; TRBD1 matches at 10 bases. This CDR3 contains 17 residues. V lost 4 bases, J lost 5 bases, and 11 bases stayed unmatched. CDR1 is SGHRS and CDR2 is YFSETQ in the germline V gene. The CDR3 DNA is TGCGCCAGCAGCCCTCTCCGACAGGGGGCTGGGACCGGGGAGCTGTTTTTT. Translated, it gives CASSPLRQGAGTGELFF.